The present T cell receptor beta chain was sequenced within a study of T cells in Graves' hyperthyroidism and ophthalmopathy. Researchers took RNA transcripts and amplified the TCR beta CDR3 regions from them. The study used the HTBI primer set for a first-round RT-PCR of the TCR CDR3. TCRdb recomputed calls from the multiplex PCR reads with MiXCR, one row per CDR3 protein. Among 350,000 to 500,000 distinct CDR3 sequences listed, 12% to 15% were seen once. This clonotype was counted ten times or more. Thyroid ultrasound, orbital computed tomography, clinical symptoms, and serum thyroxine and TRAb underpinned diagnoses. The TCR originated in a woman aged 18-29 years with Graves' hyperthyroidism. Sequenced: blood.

The CDR3 DNA reads TGTGCCAGCTCACAGCAACCCTACGAGCAGTACTTC. This translates into CASSQQPYEQYF. V is TRBV18 and J is TRBJ2-7, with D uncertain. V was clipped by 4 bases and J by 2 bases, with 6 bases between them. The CDR3 sequence is 12 residues long. CDR1 is KGHSH and CDR2 is LQKENI in the germline V gene.